The 32 T cell receptor beta chains presented below share a single source sample, sequenced in a study of cytomegalovirus exposure and HLA in healthy donors. PCR primers comprised 60 Vbeta and 13 Jbeta primers. Method: immunoSEQ multiplex PCR; TCRdb's copy keeps in-frame clones and lacks some. This repertoire shows roughly 120,000 clones, around 78% found once; its top ten account for around 4.8%. The source material was PBMCs. The source is a man in his sixties in good health and CMV-seropositive.

This clone was observed a few times. This sequence joins TRBV7-3 and TRBJ2-3; 13 bases line up with TRBD2. Germline values: CDR1 SGHTA, CDR2 FQGTGA. The CDR3 is 15 amino acids. Trimming took 4 bases from V and 9 from J; bases not matched to a gene: 7. CDR3 bases: TGTGCCAGCAGCTCCAGGACTAGCGGGGGAGGGACGCAGTATTTT. Residues: CASSSRTSGGGTQYF.

The chain links TRBV19 to TRBJ1-6, with D possibly being TRBD1 (6 bases). CDR3 length: 16 residues. The V and J ends lost 9 bases and 5 bases respectively, with 20 bases between them. CDR1 LNHDA and CDR2 SQIVND come from the germline V gene (reference sequence). DNA of the CDR3: TGTGCCAGAAAAAAGGGCAGGGGATTCCATAATTCACCCCTCCACTTT. This translates into CARKKGRGFHNSPLHF.

The rearrangement links TRBV6-5 to TRBJ1-6; TRBD1 might be the D (5 bases). The CDR3 is 13 residues long. V lost 9 bases, J lost 8 bases, and 14 bases lay in between. The germline V gene encodes CDR1 MNHEY and CDR2 SVGAGI. The CDR3 loop reads CASKTGLYSPLHF. The CDR3 DNA reads TGTGCCAGTAAAACAGGCCTATATTCACCCCTCCACTTT.

The gene calls are TRBV2 and TRBJ2-1; 13 bases agree with TRBD2. The length of the CDR3 is 16 residues. The germline CDR1 and CDR2 sequences are SNHLY and FYNNEI. V lost 4 bases to trimming and J lost 4 bases; unmatched junction nucleotides: 4. The CDR3 DNA sequence: TGTGCCAGCAGTGTAGAACTAGCGGGGGGGTACAATGAGCAGTTCTTC. Its translation is CASSVELAGGYNEQFF.

As regards this clone: A junction end diverges from the germline sequence, so it may reflect a read error. The rearrangement links TRBV6-1 to TRBJ2-7; TRBD2 matches at 10 bases. Germline V gene lookup returns CDR1 MNHNS and CDR2 SASEGT. The CDR3 extends over 11 amino acids. CDR3 sequence: CASSEGTSGAF. For the CDR3, the DNA is TGTGCCAGCAGTGAAGGAACTAGCGGGGCCTTC.

The rearrangement uses TRBV19 and TRBJ1-6; D may be TRBD1 (6 bases). V lost 0 bases to trimming and J lost 6 bases, with 12 bases between them. Germline V gives CDR1 LNHDA, CDR2 SQIVND (reference sequence). The CDR3 loop spans 16 amino acids. CDR3 region: CASSIDLRTVNSPLHF. In DNA form, the CDR3 reads TGTGCCAGTAGTATAGATCTCCGGACAGTTAATTCACCCCTCCACTTT.

This clone was detected once. V usage is TRBV27 and J usage is TRBJ2-7; D possibly corresponds to TRBD1 (6 bases). Per the germline V gene, CDR1 is MNHEY and CDR2 is SMNVEV (reference sequence). This CDR3 region has 14 residues. With 7 bases removed from V and 3 bases from J, the gap between germline ends came to 16 bases. This CDR3 reads CASMTGTRHYEQYF. For the CDR3, the DNA is TGTGCCAGCATGACCGGGACAAGGCACTACGAGCAGTACTTC.

This clone was seen once. The rearrangement links TRBV27 to TRBJ2-7; 8 bases are a match to TRBD1. The CDR3 consists of 16 residues. Germline lookup yields CDR1 MNHEY and CDR2 SMNVEV (reference sequence). The ends lost 5 bases at V and 2 bases at J; junction bases unmatched: 11. This CDR3 reads CASSRTPGQVPYEQYF. Here the CDR3 DNA reads TGTGCCAGCAGTCGTACTCCGGGACAGGTCCCCTACGAGCAGTACTTC.

The V gene is TRBV5-4, the J gene TRBJ1-3; 7 bases are shared with TRBD1. The germline V gene encodes CDR1 SGHNT and CDR2 YYREEE (reference sequence). With V trimmed by 9 bases and J by 0 bases, 9 bases remained unmatched. The CDR3 sequence is 15 residues long. DNA of the CDR3: TGTGCCACCTCAACAGGGGAGGACTCTGGAAACACCATATATTTT. This codes for CATSTGEDSGNTIYF.

V and J are TRBV1 and TRBJ2-5; the table's TRBD2 call for D was not verified on the DNA. TRBV1 is annotated as a pseudogene. This CDR3 spans 9 amino acids. CDR3 DNA sequence: TGCACCCTGCAAGAGACCCAGTACTTC. Residues: CTLQETQYF.

J is TRBJ1-2 and V is TRBV30; perhaps TRBD1 as D (6 bases). Looked up from germline, CDR1 is GTSNPN and CDR2 is SVGIG (reference sequence). The V and J ends lost 6 bases and 8 bases respectively, with 19 bases between them. The CDR3 is 13 amino acids. CDR3 DNA: TGTGCCTGTACAGCAGGGGCCCTCTCCGGCTACACCTTC. Residues: CACTAGALSGYTF.

In this sample, this clone turned up a few times. The rearrangement links TRBV7-8 to TRBJ2-3; D is unresolved. This CDR3 spans 16 amino acids. The V end was cut by 6 bases, the J end by 0 bases, with 16 bases between. Per the germline V gene, CDR1 is SGHVS and CDR2 is FQNEAQ. In nucleotides, the CDR3 is TGTGCCAGCAGTCCGGTCGGCAAGCGCAGCACAGATACGCAGTATTTT. This encodes CASSPVGKRSTDTQYF.

The V gene is TRBV7-9, the J gene TRBJ2-7, with a tentative D call TRBD1 (5 bases). The germline V gene encodes CDR1 SEHNR and CDR2 FQNEAQ (reference sequence). Trimming removed 4 bases at V and 3 bases at J, with 10 bases between. The CDR3 length is 13 residues. Here the CDR3 reads CASSSDSYYEQYF. DNA for the CDR3: TGTGCCAGCAGCTCTGACAGCTACTACGAGCAGTACTTC. Full variable domain (rest looked up from reference TRBV7-9 and TRBJ2-7): DTGVSQNPRHKITKRGQNVTFRCDPISEHNRLYWYRQTLGQGPEFLTYFQNEAQLEKSRLLSDRFSAERPKGSFSTLEIQRTEQGDSAMYLCASSSDSYYEQYFGPGTRLTVT.

The chain is built from TRBV28 and TRBJ2-7, with 7 bases aligning to TRBD1. Trimming at V came to 7 bases and at J to 3 bases, leaving 9 bases not matched to a gene. The CDR3 totals 14 residues. Germline values: CDR1 MDHEN, CDR2 SYDVKM. CDR3 in DNA: TGTGCCAGCACGATACAGGGGCCGGACTACGAGCAGTACTTC. As protein: CASTIQGPDYEQYF.

The chain couples TRBV29-1 to TRBJ2-3; 10 nucleotides agree with TRBD1. Germline values: CDR1 SQVTM, CDR2 ANQGSEA. J gave up 4 bases and V 6 bases, and 10 bases lay outside the gene matches. The CDR3 runs to 15 residues. The CDR3 region has the DNA TGCAGCGTGGGGGGACAGGGGCCTAGCGCAGATACGCAGTATTTT. The encoded protein is CSVGGQGPSADTQYF.

J is TRBJ1-2 and V is TRBV7-9; 10 positions match TRBD1. V shed 5 bases, J shed 8 bases, and the junction held 14 bases outside the gene matches. The V gene's germline CDR1 is SEHNR and CDR2 FQNEAQ (reference sequence). This CDR3 region has 16 residues. CDR3 sequence: CASSQGGTGEIGGYTF. The CDR3 DNA sequence: TGTGCCAGCAGCCAAGGAGGGACAGGGGAGATTGGCGGCTACACCTTC.

This chain joins TRBV5-1 and TRBJ2-1; 11 positions agree with TRBD2. J was trimmed by 10 bases and V by 1 base; bases with no gene match: 13. The CDR3 length is 17 residues. Per the germline V gene, CDR1 is SGHRS and CDR2 is YFSETQ. CDR3 in amino acids: CASSLSPIAGGEGEQFF. The CDR3 region has the DNA TGCGCCAGCAGCTTGTCCCCCATAGCGGGGGGGGAAGGCGAGCAGTTCTTC.

The V gene is TRBV28, the J gene TRBJ2-5; a weak D match, TRBD2 (6 bases). The V end was cut by 3 bases, the J end by 4 bases, with 15 bases between. The CDR3 runs 15 residues. From germline, CDR1 is MDHEN and CDR2 SYDVKM. The CDR3 nucleotides read TGTGCCAGCAGTTTGGAGGGCAGTATGCGAGAGACCCAGTACTTC. Translation: CASSLEGSMRETQYF.

The chain is built from TRBV10-1 and TRBJ2-6; tentative D call: TRBD1 (5 bases). V was trimmed by 9 bases and J by 1 base, leaving 7 bases between them. CDR3 size: 13 residues. Germline V gene data show CDR1 as WNHNN and CDR2 as SYGVQD (reference sequence). The CDR3 here is CASSGSGANVLTF. DNA of the CDR3: TGCGCCAGTTCAGGGTCTGGGGCCAACGTCCTGACTTTC.

The chain links TRBV13 to TRBJ1-6, with 7 bases aligning to TRBD1. V trimming: 5 bases; J trimming: 8 bases; junction bases outside the gene matches: 9. Germline assignment: CDR1 PRHDT and CDR2 FYEKMQ (reference sequence). CDR3 length: 15 residues. The CDR3 nucleotides are TGTGCCAGCAGCCACAGGGGACGGGCGGATTCACCCCTCCACTTT. As protein: CASSHRGRADSPLHF.

The J gene is TRBJ2-3, the V gene TRBV5-6, with TRBD2 as a possible D gene (5 bases). Germline V gene sequence: CDR1 SGHDT, CDR2 YYEEEE. Trimming removed 2 bases at V and 3 bases at J, with 13 bases between. CDR3 length: 15 residues. The CDR3 nucleotides are TGTGCCAGCAGCTTCACATCGGGCGGGACAGATACGCAGTATTTT. Translation: CASSFTSGGTDTQYF.

The rearrangement joins TRBV5-1 to TRBJ1-5; 7 positions agree with TRBD1. V trimming: 0 bases; J trimming: 1 base; junction bases outside the gene matches: 1. The CDR3 has 15 amino acids. CDR1 and CDR2 from the germline V gene are SGHRS and YFSETQ. CDR3: CASSLGQGSNQPQHF. DNA for the CDR3: TGCGCCAGCAGCTTGGGACAGGGAAGCAATCAGCCCCAGCATTTT.

This chain links TRBV2 with TRBJ2-7; TRBD1 matches at 7 bases. V shed 7 bases and J 1 base; nucleotides not matched to a gene: 7. Germline CDR1 and CDR2: SNHLY and FYNNEI. There are 14 residues in the CDR3. CDR3 sequence reads: CASTERQGSYEQYF. CDR3 DNA sequence: TGTGCCAGCACCGAAAGACAGGGTTCCTACGAGCAGTACTTC.

J is TRBJ1-3 and V is TRBV5-4; 7 bases agree with TRBD1. The CDR3 runs 16 residues. Germline-derived CDR1 and CDR2 are SGHNT and YYREEE (reference sequence). J gave up 2 bases and V 4 bases, and 9 bases lay outside the gene matches. This CDR3 reads CASSLPGQRTGNTIYF. CDR3 coding DNA: TGTGCCAGCAGCCTCCCGGGACAGAGGACTGGAAACACCATATATTTT.

This sequence joins TRBV6-5 and TRBJ2-7, with a weak D call TRBD1 (5 bases). The germline CDR1 and CDR2 sequences are MNHEY and SVGAGI. The CDR3 runs to 12 residues. V lost 8 bases and J lost 5, with 13 bases in between. The CDR3 bases are TGTGCCAGCTCAGGGAAAGGAGACGAGCAGTACTTC. Amino acids: CASSGKGDEQYF.

The chain carries TRBV5-8 and TRBJ1-4, with TRBD1 identical over 8 bases. The length of the CDR3 is 17 residues. Trimming at V came to 0 bases and at J to 3 bases, leaving 7 bases not matched to a gene. The germline CDR1 and CDR2 sequences are SGHTS and YDEGEE. The DNA of the CDR3 is TGTGCCAGCAGCTTGGGTTCAGGGGGCGCGCCTAATGAAAAACTGTTTTTT. Protein product: CASSLGSGGAPNEKLFF.

The chain is built from TRBV5-4 and TRBJ1-2; D is possibly TRBD1 (6 bases). Per germline, CDR1 SGHNT and CDR2 YYREEE (reference sequence). V was cut by 1 base and J by 0 bases, with 10 bases left in between. This CDR3 spans 15 amino acids. CDR3 sequence: CASSLSTGPNYGYTF. The CDR3 nucleotides are TGTGCCAGCAGCTTGAGTACAGGGCCTAACTATGGCTACACCTTC.

The chain links TRBV6-6 to TRBJ1-2, with a possible D match to TRBD1 (6 bases). CDR3 size: 14 residues. Germline values: CDR1 MNHNY, CDR2 SVGAGI (reference sequence). V dropped 1 base and J dropped 7 bases, with 13 bases sitting between them. In DNA form, the CDR3 reads TGTGCCAGCAGTTACTACGGCAGGGGCTCTGGCTACACCTTC. Translation: CASSYYGRGSGYTF.

The table lists this clone with a count of one. This chain links TRBV5-1 with TRBJ1-1; 9 bases are a match to TRBD1. The germline V gene encodes CDR1 SGHRS and CDR2 YFSETQ. CDR3 length: 15 amino acids. Losses at the gene ends were 4 bases for V and 5 bases for J; bases not matched to a gene: 9. The CDR3 is CASSERSQGATEAFF. CDR3 sequence (DNA): TGCGCCAGCAGCGAGCGTTCACAGGGGGCGACTGAAGCTTTCTTT.

The chain links TRBV9 to TRBJ2-3; 7 nucleotides agree with TRBD2. The ends lost 3 bases at V and 6 bases at J; junction bases unmatched: 13. The germline V gene encodes CDR1 SGDLS and CDR2 YYNGEE. The CDR3 covers 16 residues. The CDR3 DNA sequence: TGTGCCAGCAGCGCGGGGGGATCCACCGGTTCGGATACGCAGTATTTT. Its protein product is CASSAGGSTGSDTQYF.

This clone was seen more than once but under ten times. The V gene is TRBV7-2, the J gene TRBJ2-5; tentative D call: TRBD1 (6 bases). This CDR3 region has 14 residues. Per germline, CDR1 SGHTA and CDR2 FQGNSA. Between the trimmed V and J ends, which lost 3 bases and 2 bases, there was a span of 10 bases. The DNA of the CDR3 is TGTGCCAGCAGCTTCCAGAGGGGGCAAGAGACCCAGTACTTC. Protein sequence: CASSFQRGQETQYF.

The genes are TRBV6-5 and TRBJ1-6; D perhaps matches TRBD1 (6 bases). CDR1 and CDR2 from the germline V gene are MNHEY and SVGAGI. The ends were cut back, 2 bases at V and 10 bases at J, with 12 bases in the middle. This CDR3 comprises 14 residues. The CDR3 DNA is TGTGCCAGCAGTTACGTACAGGGAGAATCACCCCTCCACTTT. It translates to CASSYVQGESPLHF.